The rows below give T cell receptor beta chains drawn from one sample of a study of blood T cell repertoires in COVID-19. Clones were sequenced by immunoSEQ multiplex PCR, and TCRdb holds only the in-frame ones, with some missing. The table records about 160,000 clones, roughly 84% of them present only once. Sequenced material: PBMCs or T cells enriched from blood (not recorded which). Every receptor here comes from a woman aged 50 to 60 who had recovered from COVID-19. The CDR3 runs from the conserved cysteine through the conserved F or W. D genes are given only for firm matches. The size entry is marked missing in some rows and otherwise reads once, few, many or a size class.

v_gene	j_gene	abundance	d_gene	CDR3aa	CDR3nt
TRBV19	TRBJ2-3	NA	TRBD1	CASRGTGLNPASTDTQYF	TGTGCCAGTAGAGGGACAGGCCTAAACCCCGCGAGCACAGATACGCAGTATTTT
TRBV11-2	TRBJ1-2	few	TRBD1	CASSLAGTGRNYGYTF	TGTGCCAGCAGCTTAGCCGGGACAGGGAGGAACTATGGCTACACCTTC
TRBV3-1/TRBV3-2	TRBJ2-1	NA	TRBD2	CASSQGWASGSSYNEQFF	TGTGCCAGCAGCCAAGGTTGGGCTAGCGGGAGCTCCTACAATGAGCAGTTCTTC
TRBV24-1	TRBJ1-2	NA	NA	CATSDSPPGVHGYTF	TGTGCCACCAGTGACTCCCCCCCGGGGGTCCATGGCTACACCTTC
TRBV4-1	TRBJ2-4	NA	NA	CASSQGGLDKNIQYF	TGCGCCAGCAGCCAAGGAGGGTTAGACAAAAACATTCAGTACTTC
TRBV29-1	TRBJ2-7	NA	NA	CSVVGGRSYEQYF	TGCAGCGTTGTAGGCGGTAGGTCCTACGAGCAGTACTTC
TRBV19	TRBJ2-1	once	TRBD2	CASSIWTSGSRDEQFF	TGTGCCAGTAGTATCTGGACTAGCGGGAGTAGGGATGAGCAGTTCTTC
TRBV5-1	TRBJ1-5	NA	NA	CASSLEGGANNQPQHF	TGCGCCAGCAGCTTGGAGGGGGGGGCTAACAATCAGCCCCAGCATTTT
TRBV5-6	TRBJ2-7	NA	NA	CASSLYNPGVAHEQYF	TGTGCCAGCAGCCTATATAACCCGGGAGTGGCCCACGAGCAGTACTTC
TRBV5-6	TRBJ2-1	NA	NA	CASSLVGGTWGSYNEQFF	TGTGCCAGCAGCTTGGTCGGAGGTACCTGGGGCTCCTACAATGAGCAGTTCTTC
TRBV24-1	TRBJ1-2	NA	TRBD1	CATSVWTGGPSNYGYTF	TGTGCCACCAGTGTCTGGACAGGGGGCCCTTCAAACTATGGCTACACCTTC